The rows below give T cell receptor beta chains drawn from one sample of a study of blood T cells in healthy people across ages. Each CDR3 protein gets one entry after TCRdb re-called the 5' RACE reads with MiXCR. The table lists hundreds of thousands of distinct CDR3 sequences, roughly 27% of them singletons. The sample taken for sequencing was blood. The receptors stem from a woman between 65 and 79 years old in good health. CDR3s include the opening cysteine and the closing phenylalanine or tryptophan. A D gene is named only where the DNA matches it firmly. Expanded clones are given a class, and other clones once, few, many or no size at all.

D: TRBD2; J: TRBJ2-4; V: TRBV7-3; size: .; DNA: TGTGCCAGCAGCGCGGCGAGGGGACTAGGCAAAAACATTCAGTACTTC; CDR3: CASSAARGLGKNIQYF
D: .; J: TRBJ1-1; V: TRBV25-1; size: .; DNA: TGTGCCAGCAGTGAACATAGGGTGTTTGGCACTGAAGCTTTCTTT; CDR3: CASSEHRVFGTEAFF
D: TRBD2; J: TRBJ2-5; V: TRBV20-1; size: many; DNA: TGCAGTGCTAGAGATCGCGCGGGAGTGGGAGAGACCCAGTACTTC; CDR3: CSARDRAGVGETQYF
D: .; J: TRBJ2-1; V: TRBV5-1; size: few; DNA: TGCGCCAGCAGCTTGGGGCAGGCAAATGAGCAGTTCTTC; CDR3: CASSLGQANEQFF
D: TRBD2; J: TRBJ2-1; V: TRBV4-1; size: .; DNA: TGCGCCAGCAGCCAAGTTAGCGGGAGTCTCAATGAGCAGTTCTTC; CDR3: CASSQVSGSLNEQFF
D: .; J: TRBJ2-4; V: TRBV5-1; size: .; DNA: TGCGCCAGCAGCTTGGGAGCTGGCAGTGCCTCTAACATTCAGTACTTC; CDR3: CASSLGAGSASNIQYF
D: .; J: TRBJ2-1; V: TRBV7-2; size: .; DNA: TGTGCCAGCAGCTTAGGGCGGGGCACGTACAATGAGCAGTTCTTC; CDR3: CASSLGRGTYNEQFF
D: TRBD2; J: TRBJ2-1; V: TRBV14; size: few; DNA: TGTGCCAGCAGCCAGCTAAGCGGGACGGGAAATGAGCAGTTCTTC; CDR3: CASSQLSGTGNEQFF
D: TRBD2; J: TRBJ2-5; V: TRBV28; size: .; DNA: TGTGCCAGCATCCCTAGCGGGGGAGGGAAAGAGACCCAGTACTTC; CDR3: CASIPSGGGKETQYF
D: TRBD2; J: TRBJ2-1; V: TRBV18; size: .; DNA: TGTGCCAGCTCACCGACGGAAGCGGGATCCTACAATGAGCAGTTCTTC; CDR3: CASSPTEAGSYNEQFF
D: TRBD2; J: TRBJ2-7; V: TRBV28; size: few; DNA: TGTGCCAGCAGTCCCCCGGGACTAGCGGGAAGGGGGGCGACCTACGAGCAGTACTTC; CDR3: CASSPPGLAGRGATYEQYF
D: .; J: TRBJ2-3; V: TRBV5-5; size: .; DNA: TGTGCCAGCAGCTTGAACTCAATACCCAGCACAGATACGCAGTATTTT; CDR3: CASSLNSIPSTDTQYF
D: TRBD1; J: TRBJ2-3; V: TRBV7-2; size: few; DNA: TGTGCCAGCAGCGAAAGGACAGGGGGCGCAGATACGCAGTGTTTT; CDR3: CASSERTGGADTQCF
D: TRBD2; J: TRBJ2-1; V: TRBV11-3; size: .; DNA: TGTGCCAGCAGCTTAGCCTCTAGCGGGAGCGATGAGCTGTTCTTC; CDR3: CASSLASSGSDELFF
D: .; J: TRBJ2-1; V: TRBV29-1; size: .; DNA: TGCAGCGTTGATGGGCTAGCGCGTTATGAGCAGTTCTTC; CDR3: CSVDGLARYEQFF
D: TRBD2; J: TRBJ2-1; V: TRBV20-1; size: .; DNA: TGCAGTGCCGGGCTAGCGGGAGGGAATGAGCAGTTCTTC; CDR3: CSAGLAGGNEQFF
D: .; J: TRBJ2-7; V: TRBV20-1; size: .; DNA: TGCAGTGCTAGCCTGCTAGACGAGCAGTACTTC; CDR3: CSASLLDEQYF
D: TRBD1; J: TRBJ1-1; V: TRBV10-3; size: .; DNA: TGTGCCATCAGTGACCGGACAGGGAAGGCCATCACGGGCACTGAAGCTTTCTTT; CDR3: CAISDRTGKAITGTEAFF
D: .; J: TRBJ1-3; V: TRBV20-1; size: .; DNA: TGCAGTGCTAGCGATTTAAACACCATATATTTT; CDR3: CSASDLNTIYF
D: TRBD2; J: TRBJ2-2; V: TRBV4-3; size: .; DNA: TGCGCCAGCAGCCGAGGACTTGGGACTAGCGGGAGTTGGGACACCGGGGAGCTGTTTTTT; CDR3: CASSRGLGTSGSWDTGELFF
D: TRBD2; J: TRBJ2-7; V: TRBV7-2; size: .; DNA: TGTGCCAGCAGCTTAGCGCTGGCTAGCGGGAGTTTCAGCTACGAGCAGTACTTC; CDR3: CASSLALASGSFSYEQYF
D: .; J: TRBJ2-3; V: TRBV6-5; size: .; DNA: TGTGCCAGCAGTTACAAGTGGGGGGAGAAAGATACGCAGTATTTT; CDR3: CASSYKWGEKDTQYF
D: TRBD2; J: TRBJ2-7; V: TRBV27; size: .; DNA: TGTGCCAGCAGACTAGCGGGAGGCTACGAGCAGTACTTC; CDR3: CASRLAGGYEQYF
D: .; J: TRBJ2-7; V: TRBV20-1; size: few; DNA: TGCAGCGCCCCTCAGCCGGGAGAATTGGACGAGCAGTACTTC; CDR3: CSAPQPGELDEQYF
D: .; J: TRBJ2-7; V: TRBV28; size: few; DNA: TGTGCCAGCAGCCCCTGGTCGTTGCAGACCACCTACGAGCAGTACTTC; CDR3: CASSPWSLQTTYEQYF
D: .; J: TRBJ2-7; V: TRBV7-9; size: many; DNA: TGTGCCAGCAGCTTAAGAGGGGCGAGCTCCTACGAGCAGTACTTC; CDR3: CASSLRGASSYEQYF
D: TRBD2; J: TRBJ2-1; V: TRBV20-1; size: few; DNA: TGCAGTGCTAGAGAGAACGGGAGGGCTGGTGAGCAGTTCTTC; CDR3: CSARENGRAGEQFF
D: TRBD1; J: TRBJ1-5; V: TRBV7-8; size: .; DNA: TGTGCCAGCAGCCGACGGGACAGTAGCAATCAGCCCCAGCATTTT; CDR3: CASSRRDSSNQPQHF
D: .; J: TRBJ1-1; V: TRBV25-1; size: many; DNA: TGTGCCAGCAGCCCCGGACGGGTTAACACTGAAGCTTTCTTT; CDR3: CASSPGRVNTEAFF
D: .; J: TRBJ2-5; V: TRBV29-1; size: many; DNA: TGCAGCGTTGAAAAGGGGGGGGAGACCCAGTACTTC; CDR3: CSVEKGGETQYF
D: .; J: TRBJ1-4; V: TRBV27; size: .; DNA: TGTGCCAGCAGTTCCTATCCTTGGCCTAATGAAAAACTGGTTTTT; CDR3: CASSSYPWPNEKLVF
D: TRBD2; J: TRBJ2-1; V: TRBV25-1; size: .; DNA: TGTGCCAGCAGTGAGGGGTCCGGGACTAGCGGGACAACGCAGTTCTTC; CDR3: CASSEGSGTSGTTQFF
D: .; J: TRBJ1-5; V: TRBV20-1; size: .; DNA: TGCAGTGCTAGTCCGGGAACGAATCAGCCCCAGCATTTT; CDR3: CSASPGTNQPQHF
D: .; J: TRBJ2-2; V: TRBV4-3; size: .; DNA: TGCGCCAGCAGCCAAGATAAGGGGACCGGGGAGCTGTTTTTT; CDR3: CASSQDKGTGELFF
D: TRBD2; J: TRBJ2-1; V: TRBV28; size: many; DNA: TGTGCCAGCGCCTCTCGTGGGAGCGGGACCAATGAGCAGTTCTTC; CDR3: CASASRGSGTNEQFF
D: TRBD2; J: TRBJ2-7; V: TRBV18; size: many; DNA: TGTGCCAGCACAACTACTAGCGGGAGTAATAAGCAGTACTTC; CDR3: CASTTTSGSNKQYF
D: TRBD2; J: TRBJ2-1; V: TRBV20-1; size: .; DNA: TGCAGTGCTAGAGATACTAGCGGGAGTAATGAGCAGTTCTTC; CDR3: CSARDTSGSNEQFF
D: TRBD2; J: TRBJ2-3; V: TRBV6-6; size: few; DNA: TGTGCCAGCAGTAGCGGGAGGAGGGGCGATACGCAGTATTTT; CDR3: CASSSGRRGDTQYF
D: .; J: TRBJ2-1; V: TRBV3-1; size: few; DNA: TGTGCCAGCAGCCCCTTGGACTACAATGAGCAGTTCTTC; CDR3: CASSPLDYNEQFF
D: .; J: TRBJ1-2; V: TRBV19; size: .; DNA: TGTGCCAGTAGGATGGGGGCTACCAATGGCTACACCTTC; CDR3: CASRMGATNGYTF
D: .; J: TRBJ2-3; V: TRBV29-1; size: few; DNA: TGCAGCGTTGGAGCCCAGTCAACCGTTGGGAGTACGCAGTATTTT; CDR3: CSVGAQSTVGSTQYF
D: .; J: TRBJ2-7; V: TRBV20-1; size: .; DNA: TGCAGTGCAACAGACAACTCCTACGAGCAGTACTTC; CDR3: CSATDNSYEQYF
D: .; J: TRBJ1-5; V: TRBV6-6; size: .; DNA: TGTGCCAGCAGTCAGACGGGTACTAGCAATCAGCCCCAGCATTTT; CDR3: CASSQTGTSNQPQHF
D: .; J: TRBJ2-1; V: TRBV20-1; size: .; DNA: TGCAGTGCTAGACCTGTAAGCTCCTACAATGAGCAGTTCTTC; CDR3: CSARPVSSYNEQFF
D: .; J: TRBJ2-3; V: TRBV19; size: .; DNA: TGTGCCAGTAGTATTAGCGGTTCTAGCACAGATACGCAGTATTTT; CDR3: CASSISGSSTDTQYF
D: .; J: TRBJ1-4; V: TRBV12-3/TRBV12-4; size: .; DNA: TGTGCCAGCAGTTTCGGTCTGCGGGGCGGAAAACTGTTTTTT; CDR3: CASSFGLRGGKLFF
D: TRBD1; J: TRBJ1-5; V: TRBV20-1; size: few; DNA: TGCAGTGCTAGCGACAGGGGGGGGATTCAGCCCCGGCATTTT; CDR3: CSASDRGGIQPRHF